Below, 17 T cell receptor beta chains from the same sample are listed, as sequenced in a study of Tregs in tolerant kidney transplant recipients. Produced via immunoSEQ multiplex PCR; TCRdb's table is partial and in-frame only. Among under 300,000 clones listed, about 80% were seen once. Material: CD4+ T cells from blood. The origin of the receptors is a human donor in good health.

The J gene is TRBJ1-2, the V gene TRBV7-8; the D is unclear. With 6 bases removed from V and 0 bases from J, the gap between germline ends came to 14 bases. Germline CDR1 SGHVS, CDR2 FQNEAQ. There are 15 residues in the CDR3. CDR3 sequence (DNA): TGTGCCAGCAGTGGGGAAAGGATCGCTAACTATGGCTACACCTTC. It encodes CASSGERIANYGYTF.

DNA of the CDR3: TGTGCCAGCAGCTTGATGACAGGGTCGGACGGAAACACCATATATTTT. Encoded protein: CASSLMTGSDGNTIYF. The chain couples TRBV11-3 to TRBJ1-3, with 7 bases aligning to TRBD1. Germline values: CDR1 SGHNT, CDR2 YENEEA. The CDR3 totals 16 residues. The ends lost 3 bases at V and 4 bases at J; junction bases unmatched: 9.

The chain recombines TRBV7-9 with TRBJ1-6; no definite D call. CDR3 size: 16 residues. V lost 4 bases and J 0 bases, leaving 10 bases between the germline ends. Germline V gene lookup returns CDR1 SEHNR and CDR2 FQNEAQ (reference sequence). The DNA for the CDR3 is TGTGCCAGCAGCTCGGACCGATCCTCCTATAATTCACCCCTCCACTTT. It specifies CASSSDRSSYNSPLHF.

The rearrangement uses TRBV5-1 and TRBJ1-4; D not resolved. Germline assignment: CDR1 SGHRS and CDR2 YFSETQ. The V end lost 2 bases, the J end lost 5 bases, and 13 bases lay between the germline ends. This CDR3 region has 15 residues. CDR3 coding DNA: TGCGCCAGCAGCTTAAGTCCTCAGTACAATGAAAAACTGTTTTTT. As protein: CASSLSPQYNEKLFF.

The count of this clone is one. The chain has TRBV6-6 and TRBJ1-3, with no clear D. Per the germline V gene, CDR1 is MNHNY and CDR2 is SVGAGI (reference sequence). This CDR3 comprises 14 residues. Trimming stripped 7 bases from V and 0 bases from J, with 10 bases between. The CDR3: CASTRTGSGNTIYF. As DNA, the CDR3 is TGTGCCAGCACCAGGACGGGCTCTGGAAACACCATATATTTT.

The chain has TRBV2 and TRBJ1-1; no reliable D call. The CDR3 has 14 residues. Germline CDR1 SNHLY, CDR2 FYNNEI. With 4 bases removed from V and 1 base from J, the gap between germline ends came to 10 bases. The CDR3 nucleotides are TGTGCCAGCAGTGTCTTGCAGACGAACACTGAAGCTTTCTTT. Residues: CASSVLQTNTEAFF.

On this clone: Different DNA sequences within this sample yield the same CDR3. J is TRBJ2-7 and V is TRBV27, with a weak D call TRBD1 (6 bases). Deletions cut 2 bases from V and 4 bases from J, with 15 bases between. This CDR3 region has 15 residues. CDR1 and CDR2 from the germline V gene are MNHEY and SMNVEV (reference sequence). DNA for the CDR3: TGTGCCAGCAGTTTAAAGACAGGCGGGTTTTACGAGCAGTACTTC. Translating it yields CASSLKTGGFYEQYF.

This clone was observed a handful of times. Here the CDR3 reads CASSFEGYEQYF. The CDR3 nucleotides read TGCGCCAGCAGCTTCGAAGGGTACGAGCAGTACTTC. The chain employs TRBV5-1 and TRBJ2-7; D is undetermined. Germline CDR1 and CDR2: SGHRS and YFSETQ. V dropped 2 bases and J dropped 4 bases, with 7 bases sitting between them. The CDR3 spans 12 residues.

The chain is built from TRBV7-8 and TRBJ1-2, with 8 bases lining up with TRBD1. The V segment lost 0 bases and the J segment 2 bases; nucleotides outside the gene matches: 2. Germline V CDR1 and CDR2: SGHVS, FQNEAQ. The CDR3 spans 15 residues. The DNA of the CDR3 is TGTGCCAGCAGCTTAGCGGGACAGGCGAACTATGGCTACACCTTC. This gives the protein CASSLAGQANYGYTF.

The V gene is TRBV5-5, the J gene TRBJ2-3; tentatively, D is TRBD2 (6 bases). The germline V gene encodes CDR1 SGHKS and CDR2 YYEKEE (reference sequence). V lost 4 bases to trimming and J lost 4 bases, with 16 bases between them. The CDR3 totals 15 residues. The CDR3 DNA sequence: TGTGCCAGCAGCCCGGGCCAGCCGGGGGCAGATACGCAGTATTTT. Translation: CASSPGQPGADTQYF.

V usage is TRBV5-1 and J usage is TRBJ2-5; D possibly corresponds to TRBD2 (6 bases). The germline V and J ends were trimmed by 1 base and 2 bases, with 15 bases remaining between them. Germline V gene data show CDR1 as SGHRS and CDR2 as YFSETQ. CDR3 size: 16 residues. For the CDR3, the DNA is TGCGCCAGCAGCTTGAGGGAGGTTTGGGGGCAAGAGACCCAGTACTTC. Its protein product is CASSLREVWGQETQYF. The variable domain in full, with the rest retrieved from reference TRBV5-1 and TRBJ2-5, is KAGVTQTPRYLIKTRGQQVTLSCSPISGHRSVSWYQQTPGQGLQFLFEYFSETQRNKGNFPGRFSGRQFSNSRSEMNVSTLELGDSALYLCASSLREVWGQETQYFGPGTRLLVL.

The V and J genes are TRBV29-1 and TRBJ2-1; a possible D gene is TRBD1 (5 bases). From germline, CDR1 is SQVTM and CDR2 ANQGSEA. Trimming pared 5 bases from V and 3 bases from J, leaving 11 bases between. CDR3 length equals 13 residues. The CDR3 region is CSVSQGNYNEQFF. The CDR3 region has the DNA TGCAGCGTTTCCCAGGGCAACTACAATGAGCAGTTCTTC.

The genes are TRBV4-1 and TRBJ2-5; D is uncertain. Trimming shortened V by 1 base and J by 3 bases, and 9 bases separated the two germline ends. Germline CDR1 MGHRA, CDR2 YSYEKL. The CDR3 contains 14 residues. CDR3 sequence (DNA): TGCGCCAGCAGCCAAGCGGCCCTGAAAGAGACCCAGTACTTC. It specifies CASSQAALKETQYF.

This chain connects TRBV6-5 to TRBJ2-2; unclear D gene. Looked up from germline, CDR1 is MNHEY and CDR2 is SVGAGI. The CDR3 is 15 amino acids. Trimming took 3 bases from V and 3 from J, leaving 11 bases between them. The CDR3 loop reads CASSYSRLDTGELFF. In nucleotides, the CDR3 is TGTGCCAGCAGTTATTCCAGGCTCGACACCGGGGAGCTGTTTTTT.

The chain joins TRBV6-1 to TRBJ2-1; possibly TRBD1 or TRBD2 for D (5 bases each). Germline V lookup: CDR1 MNHNS, CDR2 SASEGT. The CDR3 is 17 residues long. Trimming took 2 bases from V and 2 from J, leaving 16 bases between them. In DNA form, the CDR3 reads TGTGCCAGCAGTGAATTTGGGACCCGCCAGGCCTACAATGAGCAGTTCTTC. Protein product: CASSEFGTRQAYNEQFF.

The rearrangement links TRBV18 to TRBJ1-1, with unresolved D. The CDR3 sequence is 13 residues long. CDR1 KGHSH and CDR2 LQKENI come from the germline V gene. V gave up 1 base and J gave up 5 bases, with 8 bases separating them. CDR3 in DNA: TGTGCCAGCTCACCACGTCGGGATACTGAAGCTTTCTTT. Translation: CASSPRRDTEAFF.

The chain is built from TRBV25-1 and TRBJ2-7; D unclear. Per germline, CDR1 MGHDK and CDR2 SYGVNS. The CDR3 length is 15 residues. The V gene lost 3 bases and the J gene lost 0 bases, with 12 bases spanning the gap. The CDR3, as DNA: TGTGCCAGCAGTGATACAAGGAGATTCTCCTACGAGCAGTACTTC. Translated, it gives CASSDTRRFSYEQYF.